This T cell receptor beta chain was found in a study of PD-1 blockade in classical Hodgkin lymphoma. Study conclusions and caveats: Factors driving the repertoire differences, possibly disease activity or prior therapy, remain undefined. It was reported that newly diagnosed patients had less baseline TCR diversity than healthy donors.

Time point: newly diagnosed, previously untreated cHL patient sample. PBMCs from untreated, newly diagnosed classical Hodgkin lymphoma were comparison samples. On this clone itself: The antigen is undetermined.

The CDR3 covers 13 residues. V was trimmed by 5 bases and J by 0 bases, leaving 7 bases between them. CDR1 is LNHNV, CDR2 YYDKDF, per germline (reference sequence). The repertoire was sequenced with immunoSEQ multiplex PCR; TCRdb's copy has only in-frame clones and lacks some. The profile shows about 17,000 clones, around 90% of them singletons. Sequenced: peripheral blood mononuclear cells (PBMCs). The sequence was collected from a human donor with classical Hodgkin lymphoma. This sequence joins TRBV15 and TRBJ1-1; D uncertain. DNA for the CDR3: TGTGCCACCAGCGCCAAAGTGAACACTGAAGCTTTCTTT. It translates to CATSAKVNTEAFF.